One and the same sample provided the 17 T cell receptor beta chains below, sequenced in a study of CD8 T cells in ankylosing spondylitis. Study-wide results and caveats: Among TCR beta sequences, a motif of roughly 8 highly homologous variants appeared characteristic of ankylosing spondylitis blood.

These receptors are not linked to any known antigen. One entry per CDR3 protein results from TCRdb running MiXCR on the 5' RACE reads. The sample shows 750,000 to 850,000 distinct CDR3 sequences, around 11% of them seen only once. The sequenced sample was blood, either unsorted or a sorted T cell fraction (not recorded which). These receptors were taken from a male donor with ankylosing spondylitis.

The chain uses TRBV4-2 and TRBJ2-5, with a tentative D call TRBD1 (5 bases). The CDR3 totals 15 residues. V gave up 0 bases and J gave up 2 bases, with 10 bases separating them. Germline V gives CDR1 LGHNA, CDR2 YNFKEQ. The CDR3 here is CASSQDRVGQETQYF. The DNA of the CDR3 is TGTGCCAGCAGCCAAGACAGGGTAGGGCAAGAGACCCAGTACTTC.

As for this clonotype: Since a much larger clone is just one base distant, this may be a read error. The J gene is TRBJ2-1, the V gene TRBV29-1; 11 bases match TRBD2. Germline V lookup: CDR1 SQVTM, CDR2 ANQGSEA. The CDR3 is 13 residues long. The CDR3: CSVEELAGDEQLF. CDR3 DNA: TGCAGCGTTGAGGAACTAGCGGGAGATGAGCAGCTCTTC.

This clonotype showed up many times. This chain uses TRBV5-1 with TRBJ2-5, with 8 nucleotides matching TRBD1. V was pared by 2 bases and J by 2 bases, with 2 bases of the junction left unmatched. In germline, CDR1 is SGHRS, CDR2 YFSETQ. CDR3 length: 14 amino acids. As DNA, the CDR3 is TGCGCCAGCAGCTTAAGGGACAGGCAAGAGACCCAGTACTTC. It specifies CASSLRDRQETQYF.

This clonotype showed up just a few times. This rearrangement joins TRBV5-1 to TRBJ1-2; D is ambiguous. Germline V gene data show CDR1 as SGHRS and CDR2 as YFSETQ. The CDR3 extends over 15 amino acids. V lost 0 bases to trimming and J lost 2 bases, with 11 bases between them. The CDR3 DNA reads as TGCGCCAGCAGCTTGGTTGGAGGGATAAACTATGGCTACACCTTC. It yields the protein CASSLVGGINYGYTF. The whole variable domain, filled in from reference TRBV5-1 and TRBJ1-2, reads KAGVTQTPRYLIKTRGQQVTLSCSPISGHRSVSWYQQTPGQGLQFLFEYFSETQRNKGNFPGRFSGRQFSNSRSEMNVSTLELGDSALYLCASSLVGGINYGYTFGSGTRLTVV.

There are a few counts of this clonotype. The V call is TRBV6-1, the J call TRBJ1-1; D unresolved. The germline V gene encodes CDR1 MNHNS and CDR2 SASEGT. V lost 10 bases to trimming and J lost 5 bases, with 17 bases between them. The CDR3 has 13 amino acids. CDR3 loop: CATTSAGNTEAFF. Written as DNA, the CDR3 is TGTGCCACCACCTCGGCGGGAAATACTGAAGCTTTCTTT.

The sample holds a few counts of this clonotype. This chain joins TRBV27 and TRBJ2-7; 8 bases map to TRBD1. The CDR3 loop spans 15 amino acids. Germline trimming cut 6 bases from V and 1 base from J; bases unmatched to any gene: 8. Germline loops: CDR1 MNHEY, CDR2 SMNVEV (reference sequence). CDR3 in amino acids: CASSYRGFGSYEQYF. CDR3 sequence (DNA): TGTGCCAGCAGCTACAGGGGGTTTGGATCCTACGAGCAGTACTTC.

This clonotype occurred a few times. The chain uses TRBV4-3 and TRBJ2-1; 8 positions match TRBD1. Trimming took 1 base from V and 4 from J; bases not matched to a gene: 6. This CDR3 contains 16 residues. CDR1 LGHNA and CDR2 YSLEER come from the germline V gene. The CDR3 spells CASSQAPRQGYNEQFF. The CDR3, as DNA: TGCGCCAGCAGCCAAGCCCCACGACAGGGGTACAATGAGCAGTTCTTC.

The chain couples TRBV20-1 to TRBJ2-1; 10 positions agree with TRBD2. Germline CDR1 reads DFQATT; CDR2 reads SNEGSKA (reference sequence). CDR3 length: 15 residues. The V and J ends lost 0 bases and 9 bases, in that order; junction bases with no gene match: 8. The CDR3 region has the DNA TGCAGTGCTAGAGACAGCGGGGGGGCTTTTGGTGAGCAGTTCTTC. Amino acid sequence: CSARDSGGAFGEQFF.

The V gene is TRBV6-2 or TRBV6-3, the J gene TRBJ1-1; D gene ambiguous. The CDR3 totals 11 residues. Trimming removed 6 bases from V and 8 bases from J, with 10 bases in between. Germline V CDR1 and CDR2: MNHEY, SVGEGT. Here the CDR3 reads CASSHGREAFF. DNA for the CDR3: TGTGCCAGCAGCCACGGGAGGGAAGCTTTCTTT.

Of note for this clonotype: It may be a read error: a sequence one base away is much more abundant. CDR3 sequence reads: CASSRGQAQAEQYF. Here the CDR3 DNA reads TGTGCCAGCAGCCGCGGACAGGCTCAGGCGGAGCAGTACTTC. The chain couples TRBV12-3 or TRBV12-4 to TRBJ2-7; TRBD1 matches at 7 bases. The CDR3 runs 14 residues. With 6 bases clipped from V and 7 bases from J, the junction kept 12 bases outside the gene matches.

The genes are TRBV5-4 and TRBJ2-3, with 9 nucleotides matching TRBD2. In germline, CDR1 is SGHNT, CDR2 YYREEE (reference sequence). With V trimmed by 7 bases and J by 5 bases, 8 bases remained unmatched. The CDR3 is 14 residues long. CDR3 amino acids: CASRGTSRIDTQYF. CDR3 DNA sequence: TGTGCCAGCCGAGGGACTAGCCGGATAGATACGCAGTATTTT.

V usage is TRBV10-3 and J usage is TRBJ2-7, with D tentatively TRBD1 (5 bases). Germline loops: CDR1 ENHRY, CDR2 SYGVKD. Trimming pared 5 bases from V and 4 bases from J, leaving 15 bases between. The CDR3 has 14 residues. As DNA, the CDR3 is TGTGCCATCAGTTCGAGATCAAAGGGGTACGAGCAGTACTTC. Its protein product is CAISSRSKGYEQYF.

Many counts were recorded for this clonotype. The rearrangement uses TRBV7-6 and TRBJ2-5; the D is unclear. The germline gives CDR1 SGHVS, CDR2 FNYEAQ. There are 15 residues in the CDR3. V lost 0 bases and J 1 base, leaving 9 bases between the germline ends. The CDR3 nucleotides are TGTGCCAGCAGCTTAGCTTTAGGCTCCCAAGAGACCCAGTACTTC. Amino acids: CASSLALGSQETQYF. The variable domain in full, completed from reference TRBV7-6 and TRBJ2-5, reads GAGVSQSPRYKVTKRGQDVALRCDPISGHVSLYWYRQALGQGPEFLTYFNYEAQQDKSGLPNDRFSAERPEGSISTLTIQRTEQRDSAMYRCASSLALGSQETQYFGPGTRLLVL.

This chain links TRBV9 with TRBJ2-3; 8 nucleotides match TRBD2. The trim removed 2 bases at V and 5 bases at J, leaving 4 bases unmatched. The CDR3 has 14 residues. CDR1 SGDLS and CDR2 YYNGEE come from the germline V gene. Written as DNA, the CDR3 is TGTGCCAGCAGCGTGGCGGGGGGACAAGATACGCAGTATTTT. Translating it yields CASSVAGGQDTQYF.

J is TRBJ2-7 and V is TRBV10-3, with 9 bases identical to TRBD1. Germline V gene lookup returns CDR1 ENHRY and CDR2 SYGVKD. V was pared by 6 bases and J by 4 bases, with 10 bases of the junction left unmatched. This CDR3 region has 15 residues. CDR3 DNA: TGTGCCATCAGAGAAACCGGGACAGGGATATACGAGCAGTACTTC. Its translation: CAIRETGTGIYEQYF.

This clonotype was detected a few times. V and J are TRBV7-2 and TRBJ1-5; D is uncertain. The V end was cut by 5 bases, the J end by 5 bases, with 19 bases between. This CDR3 comprises 16 residues. Germline values: CDR1 SGHTA, CDR2 FQGNSA. CDR3 bases: TGTGCCAGCAGCCCCTATTGGGGATATGAGGATCAGCCCCAGCATTTT. Protein sequence: CASSPYWGYEDQPQHF.

This clonotype was found a few times. The chain is built from TRBV27 and TRBJ2-5; TRBD2 aligns across 14 bases. The germline gives CDR1 MNHEY, CDR2 SMNVEV (reference sequence). The V gene end was trimmed by 5 bases and the J gene end by 4 bases; junction bases not matched to a gene: 6. This CDR3 contains 16 residues. CDR3 DNA sequence: TGTGCCAGCAGTCCAGGGACTAGCGGGGGACGAGAGACCCAGTACTTC. Translating gives CASSPGTSGGRETQYF.